The source of this T cell receptor (beta chain) is a study of identical twins (dated by TCRdb to about 2016). Context from the whole study: To test whether fetal clonotypes persist, this study deep-sequenced TCR alpha and beta repertoires from monozygotic twins, from unrelated adults of various ages, and from cord blood. To rule out contamination, the twin experiments were replicated at different times with different library preparation protocols.

Overall results and qualifications from the work: Excess twin sharing in beta out-of-frame sequences was weaker because fewer shared sequences lowered the signal-to-noise ratio. Recombination models systematically underestimated out-of-frame TCR alpha sharing in monozygotic twins but agreed with sharing between unrelated individuals. Compared with coincidental sharing between unrelated individuals, out-of-frame TCR alpha sequences shared between twins showed an excess of sequences with low generation probability. Conclusions relied on cross-sectional statistical analysis, since the same donors could not be followed over many years. Fewer insertions were carried by abundant cord blood beta clonotypes; a weaker similar trend was observed in young adult naive repertoires, while no such trend was observed in memory repertoires. Invariant T cells such as MAIT and iNKT could partly confound zero-insertion analyses, although diverse VJ usage argued against such confounding for most clonotypes.

Every donor in the study was a healthy Caucasian. Three pairs of female monozygotic twins, all aged 18 to 29 years, made up the twin cohort. Positive isolation kits from Invitrogen were used to isolate the CD4+ and CD8+ T cell populations. The CDR3 goes from the cysteine to the phenylalanine over 16 residues. Solely the CDR3 DNA is kept, with 48 bases framed from the first base. Deletion took 0 bases off V and 6 bases off J, with a span of 19 bases between the germline ends. The germline V gene (reference sequence) yields SGHKS for CDR1 and YYEKEE for CDR2. Library method: 5' RACE. The data were produced on an Illumina HiSeq 2000. A universal primer binding site was introduced by template switching, and a unique molecular identifier was present in the final cDNA, enabling accurate counting of TCR cDNA molecules. First-strand cDNA for TCR alpha and beta chains was synthesized from specific primers in the conserved constant-segment region. Each cDNA library was double barcoded, with a SMART-Mk sample barcode plus Illumina barcodes, to control for contamination. TruSeq adapter sequences along with Illumina sample barcodes were introduced in two successive PCR steps. The TCR alpha and beta cDNA libraries were sequenced on the Illumina HiSeq platform using custom primers. Under the source paper's analysis protocol: Raw reads were processed with MiGEC to extract unique molecular identifiers, and MiXCR was used to determine CDR3 positions. Recombination models were inferred per individual with the repgenHMM and IGoR tools using an EM algorithm. Shared clonotype analysis was performed with the tcR package in R, normalizing sharing by the product of cloneset sizes. To study raw recombination free of thymic and clonal selection effects, out-of-frame nonproductive sequences were analyzed. The raw public reads went through TCRdb reprocessing: fastp at Q25, MiXCR clone calling, in-frame beta chains kept. Every entry covers one CDR3 protein and lists the most common genes and DNA from its rows. TCRdb's processing, not the authors', yielded these V and J calls. The sample includes roughly 480,000 distinct CDR3 sequences, with 20% to 25% observed a single time. 2.9% of the sample lies in the top ten.

On this clonotype: Its antigen target is currently unknown. No much larger clonotype is one base removed from it; base qualities were not supplied.

The sample was also reused in another study, on T cells expressing NK-cell markers. Taken from the second paper: Eight or nine donors provided sorted CD3+CD56+NKG2C+, CD3+CD56+NKG2C- and CD3+CD56-NKG2C+ T-cell subsets, whose TCR beta-chain repertoires were profiled. Most of the eight sequenced donors were HCMV-seropositive and one was HCMV-seronegative. In several experiments an anti-gammadeltaTCR antibody was added to restrict sorting to alphabetaTCR-expressing T cells. For six donors, the dominant CD3+CD56+NKG2C+ clonotypes were among the top 10 CD8+ clonotypes and accounted for roughly 1.0-8% of CD8+ T cells. Those dominant clonotypes were again the most abundant among CD3+CD56-NKG2C+ cells in several donors, at roughly 28.3-65%. It remained unclear whether the expanded NKG2C-expressing T cell clones were specific for HCMV antigens. The eight sequenced donors were randomly selected healthy volunteers, three men and five women. HCMV-specific IgG was detected in serum with a commercial ELISA kit to determine HCMV serostatus. MIGEC was used to demultiplex reads and group reads by UMI, and MiTCR was used to assemble and quantify clonotypes. To exclude erroneous sequences, only TCR cDNA sequences supported by at least two reads were retained. Downstream repertoire analysis used the tcR package, and clonotypes were matched across fractions by CDR3 nucleotide sequence plus V segment. VDJmatch was used to annotate antigen specificity against VDJdb, with one amino acid substitution in CDR3 allowed.

The sample taken for sequencing was CD4+ T cells sorted from blood. This receptor was obtained from a woman between 18 and 29 years old in good health. The chain is encoded by TRBV5-5 joined to TRBJ2-7; tentative D gene TRBD1, with 5 bases matching. The DNA sequence reads TGTGCCAGCAGCTTGGAGGGTGGCAGGGTTTTGGTCGAGCAGTACTTC. This is translated as CASSLEGGRVLVEQYF.